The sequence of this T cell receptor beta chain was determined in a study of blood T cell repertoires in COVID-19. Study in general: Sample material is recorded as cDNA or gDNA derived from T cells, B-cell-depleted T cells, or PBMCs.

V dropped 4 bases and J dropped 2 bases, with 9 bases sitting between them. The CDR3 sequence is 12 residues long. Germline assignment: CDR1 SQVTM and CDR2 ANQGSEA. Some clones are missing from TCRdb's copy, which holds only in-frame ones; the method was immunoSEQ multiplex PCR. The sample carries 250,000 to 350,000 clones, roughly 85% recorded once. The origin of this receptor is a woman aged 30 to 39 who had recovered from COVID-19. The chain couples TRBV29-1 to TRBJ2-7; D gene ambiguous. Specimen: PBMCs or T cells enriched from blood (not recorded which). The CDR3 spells CSVVVQTYEQYF. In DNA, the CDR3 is TGCAGCGTTGTAGTACAGACCTACGAGCAGTACTTC.